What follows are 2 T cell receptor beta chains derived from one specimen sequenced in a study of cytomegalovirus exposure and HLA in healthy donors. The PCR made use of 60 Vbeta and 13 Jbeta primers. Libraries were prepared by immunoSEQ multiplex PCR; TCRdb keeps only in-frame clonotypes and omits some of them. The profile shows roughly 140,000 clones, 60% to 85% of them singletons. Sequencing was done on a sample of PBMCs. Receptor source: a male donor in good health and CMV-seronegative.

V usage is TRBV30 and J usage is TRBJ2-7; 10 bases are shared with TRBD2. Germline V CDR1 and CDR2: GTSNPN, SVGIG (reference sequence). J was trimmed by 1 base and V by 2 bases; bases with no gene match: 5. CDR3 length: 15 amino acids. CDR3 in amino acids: CAWSHVAGGSYEQYF. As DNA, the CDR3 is TGTGCCTGGAGTCACGTAGCGGGAGGTTCCTACGAGCAGTACTTC.

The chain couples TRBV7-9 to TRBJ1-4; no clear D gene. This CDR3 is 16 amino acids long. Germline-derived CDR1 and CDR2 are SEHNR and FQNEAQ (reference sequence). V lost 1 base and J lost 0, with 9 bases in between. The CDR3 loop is CASSLVSGPTNEKLFF. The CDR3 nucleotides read TGTGCCAGCAGCTTAGTTTCAGGTCCAACTAATGAAAAACTGTTTTTT.